This record covers a single T cell receptor (beta chain). Each CDR3 protein gets one entry in TCRdb, which reprocessed the 5' RACE reads and gives no DNA. Its clone listing holds tens of thousands of distinct CDR3 sequences. The data are from a study of monozygotic twins with inflammatory bowel disease. This sequence originates from a human donor with ulcerative colitis or Crohn's disease, or a healthy co-twin of an affected twin (not recorded which). Input material: blood.

The CDR3 here is CATSNQDRGSANEKLFF. The chain links TRBV15 to TRBJ1-4; TCRdb's assignment of TRBD1 cannot be checked, as there is no DNA. Germline assignment: CDR1 LNHNV and CDR2 YYDKDF (reference sequence). The length of the CDR3 is 17 residues.